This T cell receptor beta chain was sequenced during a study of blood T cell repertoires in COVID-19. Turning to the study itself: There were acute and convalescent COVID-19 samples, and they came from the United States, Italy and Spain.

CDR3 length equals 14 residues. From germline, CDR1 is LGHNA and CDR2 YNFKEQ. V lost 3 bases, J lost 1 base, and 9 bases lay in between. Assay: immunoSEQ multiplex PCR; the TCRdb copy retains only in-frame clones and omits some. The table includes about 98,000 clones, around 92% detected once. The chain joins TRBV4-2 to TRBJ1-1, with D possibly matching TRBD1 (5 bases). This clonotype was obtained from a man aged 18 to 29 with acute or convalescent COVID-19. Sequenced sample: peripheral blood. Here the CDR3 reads CASSHYGQNTEAFF. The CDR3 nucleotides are TGTGCCAGCAGCCATTACGGACAGAACACTGAAGCTTTCTTT.